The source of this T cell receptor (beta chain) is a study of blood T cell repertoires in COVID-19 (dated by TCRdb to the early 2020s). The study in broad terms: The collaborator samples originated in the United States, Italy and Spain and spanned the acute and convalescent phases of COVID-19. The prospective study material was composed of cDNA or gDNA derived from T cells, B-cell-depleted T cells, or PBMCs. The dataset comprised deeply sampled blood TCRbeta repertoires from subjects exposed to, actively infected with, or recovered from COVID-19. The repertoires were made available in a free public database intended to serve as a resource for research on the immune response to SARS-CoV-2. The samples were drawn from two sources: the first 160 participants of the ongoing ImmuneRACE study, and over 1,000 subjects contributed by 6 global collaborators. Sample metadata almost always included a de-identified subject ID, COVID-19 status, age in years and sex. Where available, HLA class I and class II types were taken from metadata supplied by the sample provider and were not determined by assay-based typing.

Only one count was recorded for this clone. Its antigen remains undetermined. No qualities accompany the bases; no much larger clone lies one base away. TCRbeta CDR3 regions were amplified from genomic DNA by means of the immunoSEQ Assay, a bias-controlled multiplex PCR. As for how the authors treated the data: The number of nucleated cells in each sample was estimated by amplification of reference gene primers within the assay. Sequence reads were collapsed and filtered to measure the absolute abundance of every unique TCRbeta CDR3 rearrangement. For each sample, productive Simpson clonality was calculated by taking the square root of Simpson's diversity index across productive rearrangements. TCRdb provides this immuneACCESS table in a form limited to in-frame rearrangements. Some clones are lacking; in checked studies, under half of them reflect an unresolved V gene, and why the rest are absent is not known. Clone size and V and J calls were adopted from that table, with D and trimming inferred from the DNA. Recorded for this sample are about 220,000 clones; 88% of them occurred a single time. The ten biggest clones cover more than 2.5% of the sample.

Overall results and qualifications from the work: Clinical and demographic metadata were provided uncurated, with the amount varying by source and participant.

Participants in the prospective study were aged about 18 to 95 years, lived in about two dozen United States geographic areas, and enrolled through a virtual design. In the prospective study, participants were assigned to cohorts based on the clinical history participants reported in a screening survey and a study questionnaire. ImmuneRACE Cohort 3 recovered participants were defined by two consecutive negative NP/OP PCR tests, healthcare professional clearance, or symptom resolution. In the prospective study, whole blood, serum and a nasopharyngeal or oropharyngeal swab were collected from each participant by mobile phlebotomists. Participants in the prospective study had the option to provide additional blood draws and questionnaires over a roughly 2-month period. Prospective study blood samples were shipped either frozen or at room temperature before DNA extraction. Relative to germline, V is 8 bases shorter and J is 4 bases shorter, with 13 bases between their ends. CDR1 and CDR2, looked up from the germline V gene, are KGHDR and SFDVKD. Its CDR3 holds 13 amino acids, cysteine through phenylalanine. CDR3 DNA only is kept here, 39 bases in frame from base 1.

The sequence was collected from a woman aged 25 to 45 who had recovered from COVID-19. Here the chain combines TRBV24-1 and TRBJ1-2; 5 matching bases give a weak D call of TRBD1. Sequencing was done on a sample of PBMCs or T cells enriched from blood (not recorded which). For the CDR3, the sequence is CATTFQGAYGYTF. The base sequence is TGTGCCACCACGTTTCAAGGGGCCTATGGCTACACCTTC.